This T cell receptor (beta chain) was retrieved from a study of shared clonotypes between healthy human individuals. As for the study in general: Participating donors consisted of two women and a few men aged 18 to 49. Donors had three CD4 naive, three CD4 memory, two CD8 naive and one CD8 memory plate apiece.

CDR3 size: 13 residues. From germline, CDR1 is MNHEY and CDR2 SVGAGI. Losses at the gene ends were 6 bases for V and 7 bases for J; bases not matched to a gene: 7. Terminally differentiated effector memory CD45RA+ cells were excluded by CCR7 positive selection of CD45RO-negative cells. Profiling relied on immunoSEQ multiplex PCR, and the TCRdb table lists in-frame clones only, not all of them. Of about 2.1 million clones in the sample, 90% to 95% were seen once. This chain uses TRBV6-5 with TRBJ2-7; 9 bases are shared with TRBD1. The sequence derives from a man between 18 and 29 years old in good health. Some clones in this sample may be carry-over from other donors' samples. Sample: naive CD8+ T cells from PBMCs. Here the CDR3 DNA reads TGTGCCAGCAGGGAGGACAGGGGCGGGGAGCAGTACTTC. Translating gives CASREDRGGEQYF.